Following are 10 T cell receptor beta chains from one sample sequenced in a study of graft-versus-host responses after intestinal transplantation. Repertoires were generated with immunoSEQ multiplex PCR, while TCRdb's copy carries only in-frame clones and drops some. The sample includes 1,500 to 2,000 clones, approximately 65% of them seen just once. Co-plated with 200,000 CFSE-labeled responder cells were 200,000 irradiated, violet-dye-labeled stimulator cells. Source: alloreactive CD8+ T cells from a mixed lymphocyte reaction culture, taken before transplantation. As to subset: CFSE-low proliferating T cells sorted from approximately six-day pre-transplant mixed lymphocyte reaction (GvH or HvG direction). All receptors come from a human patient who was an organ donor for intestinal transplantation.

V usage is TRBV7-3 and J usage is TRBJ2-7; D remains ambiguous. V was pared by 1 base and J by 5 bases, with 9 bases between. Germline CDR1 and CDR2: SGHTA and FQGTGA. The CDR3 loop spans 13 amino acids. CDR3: CASSLIGFDEQYF. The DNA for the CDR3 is TGTGCCAGCAGCTTAATAGGGTTCGACGAGCAGTACTTC.

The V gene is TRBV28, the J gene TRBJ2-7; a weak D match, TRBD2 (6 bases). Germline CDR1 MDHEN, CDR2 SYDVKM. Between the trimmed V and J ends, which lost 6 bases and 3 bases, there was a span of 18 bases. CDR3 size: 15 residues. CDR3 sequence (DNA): TGTGCCAGCAGCCAGGGACTTACCTCCTACTACGAGCAGTACTTC. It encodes CASSQGLTSYYEQYF.

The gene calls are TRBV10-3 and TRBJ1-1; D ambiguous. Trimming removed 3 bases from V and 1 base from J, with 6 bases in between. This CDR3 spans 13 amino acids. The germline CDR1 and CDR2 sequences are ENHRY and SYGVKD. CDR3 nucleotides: TGTGCCATCAGTGACGCACAGAACACTGAAGCTTTCTTT. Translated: CAISDAQNTEAFF.

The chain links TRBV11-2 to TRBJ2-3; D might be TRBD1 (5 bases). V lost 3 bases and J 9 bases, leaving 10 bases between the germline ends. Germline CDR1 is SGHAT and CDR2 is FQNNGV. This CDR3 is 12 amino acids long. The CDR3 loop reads CASSFEGVTQYF. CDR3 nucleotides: TGTGCCAGCAGCTTCGAAGGGGTGACGCAGTATTTT. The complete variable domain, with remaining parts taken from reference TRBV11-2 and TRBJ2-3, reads EAGVAQSPRYKIIEKRQSVAFWCNPISGHATLYWYQQILGQGPKLLIQFQNNGVVDDSQLPKDRFSAERLKGVDSTLKIQPAKLEDSAVYLCASSFEGVTQYFGPGTRLTVL.

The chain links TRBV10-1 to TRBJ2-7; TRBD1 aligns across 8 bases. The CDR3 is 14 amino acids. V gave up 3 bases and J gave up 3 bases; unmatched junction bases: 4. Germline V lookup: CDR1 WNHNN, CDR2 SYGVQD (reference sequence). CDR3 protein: CASSEGQGGYEQYF. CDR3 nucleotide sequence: TGCGCCAGCAGTGAAGGACAGGGTGGCTACGAGCAGTACTTC.

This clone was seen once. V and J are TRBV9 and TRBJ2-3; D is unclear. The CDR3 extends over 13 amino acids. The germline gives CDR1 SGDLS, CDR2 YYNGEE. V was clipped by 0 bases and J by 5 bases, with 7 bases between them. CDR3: CASSVVSGDTQYF. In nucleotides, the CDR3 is TGTGCCAGCAGCGTAGTCTCAGGAGATACGCAGTATTTT.

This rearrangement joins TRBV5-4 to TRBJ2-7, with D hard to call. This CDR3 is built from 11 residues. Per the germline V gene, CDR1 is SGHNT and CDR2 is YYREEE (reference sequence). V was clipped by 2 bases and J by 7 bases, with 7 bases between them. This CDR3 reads CASSFGAEQYF. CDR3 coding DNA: TGTGCCAGCAGCTTTGGCGCGGAGCAGTACTTC.

Here the CDR3 reads CSDGLMNTEAFF. The CDR3 DNA reads TGCAGCGACGGACTCATGAACACTGAAGCTTTCTTT. V usage is TRBV29-1 and J usage is TRBJ1-1, with D hard to call. This CDR3 has 12 residues. Germline V gives CDR1 SQVTM, CDR2 ANQGSEA. The V gene lost 7 bases and the J gene lost 0 bases, with 9 bases spanning the gap.

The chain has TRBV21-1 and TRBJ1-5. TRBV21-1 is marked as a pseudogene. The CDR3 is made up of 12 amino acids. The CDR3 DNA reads TGTGCCAGCAGCAGTCTGGGTCAGCCCCAGCATTTT. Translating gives CASSSLGQPQHF.

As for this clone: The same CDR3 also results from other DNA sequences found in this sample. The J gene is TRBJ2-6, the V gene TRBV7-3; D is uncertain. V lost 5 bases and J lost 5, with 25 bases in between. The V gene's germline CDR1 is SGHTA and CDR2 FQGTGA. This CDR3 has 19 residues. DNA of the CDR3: TGTGCCAGCAGCGAAAATTTAGACGCTTACAAAAGTCGGGCCAACGTCCTGACTTTC. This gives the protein CASSENLDAYKSRANVLTF.